The clone carrying this TCR beta chain was observed at least ten times. The V and J ends lost 3 bases and 7 bases respectively, with 13 bases between them. Germline-derived CDR1 and CDR2 are DFQATT and SNEGSKA (reference sequence). The CDR3 extends over 13 amino acids. This sample was included in a study of early T cells in non-severe SARS-CoV-2 infection. TCRdb itself ran the 5' RACE reads through MiXCR, one entry per CDR3 protein. Of fewer than 50,000 distinct CDR3 sequences in the sample, about 4% were seen once. The TCR sequence derives from an adult who was a healthcare worker with PCR-confirmed SARS-CoV-2 infection or an uninfected control (not recorded which). The V call is TRBV20-1, the J call TRBJ1-5; weak D call: TRBD1 (5 bases). Sequenced sample: whole blood. The CDR3 protein is CSARGDELQPQHF. The CDR3, as DNA: TGCAGTGCTAGGGGGGACGAATTGCAGCCCCAGCATTTT.